The 27 T cell receptor beta chains below come from one sample, sequenced in a study of blood T cell repertoires in COVID-19. Sequenced by immunoSEQ multiplex PCR; TCRdb stores in-frame clones only, minus some. The sample has 360,000 or so clones, roughly 90% seen once. Sequenced: PBMCs or T cells enriched from blood (not recorded which). These receptors were taken from a woman aged 25 to 39 who had recovered from COVID-19.

The CDR3 sequence is CASSLSVLGGAGTDTQYF. The DNA for the CDR3 is TGTGCCAGCAGCTTGTCCGTATTAGGGGGCGCGGGCACAGATACGCAGTATTTT. The gene calls are TRBV7-9 and TRBJ2-3, with TRBD1 matching over 7 bases. The CDR3 spans 18 residues. Germline lookup yields CDR1 SEHNR and CDR2 FQNEAQ (reference sequence). Trimming cost V 3 bases and J 1 base; bases outside gene matches: 13.

The V gene is TRBV12-5, the J gene TRBJ2-3; D call uncertain. The length of the CDR3 is 14 residues. Germline V CDR1 and CDR2: LGHNT, FRNRAP. Trimming pared 6 bases from V and 4 bases from J, leaving 14 bases between. CDR3 nucleotide sequence: TGTGCTAGTGGACCTCCGAGGCTCTCAGATACGCAGTATTTT. It is translated as CASGPPRLSDTQYF.

V gene TRBV4-2 combines with J gene TRBJ1-1; D is ambiguous. The CDR3 is 18 amino acids. CDR1 and CDR2 (germline): LGHNA, YNFKEQ. The V and J ends lost 0 bases and 0 bases respectively, with 17 bases between them. For the CDR3, the DNA is TGTGCCAGCAGCCAAGACCCAGGAACGGGAACCATGAACACTGAAGCTTTCTTT. This sequence encodes CASSQDPGTGTMNTEAFF.

The rearrangement links TRBV6-2 or TRBV6-3 to TRBJ2-3; 7 nucleotides align to TRBD2. Germline V gives CDR1 MNHEY, CDR2 SVGEGT. V lost 2 bases, J lost 0 bases, and 8 bases stayed unmatched. The CDR3 consists of 17 residues. CDR3 nucleotides: TGTGCCAGCAGTTACGGTGGAGCGGGGACTAGCACAGATACGCAGTATTTT. Translating gives CASSYGGAGTSTDTQYF.

This clone occurred a few times. The J gene is TRBJ1-4, the V gene TRBV30, with TRBD1 matching over 7 bases. Germline loops: CDR1 GTSNPN, CDR2 SVGIG (reference sequence). This CDR3 spans 15 amino acids. V shed 1 base and J 7 bases; nucleotides not matched to a gene: 9. CDR3 nucleotides: TGTGCCTGGAGTGCCGACAGGGCAGCCGGTGAAAAACTGTTTTTT. This gives the protein CAWSADRAAGEKLFF.

The rearrangement joins TRBV2 to TRBJ1-2; possible D gene TRBD1, 5 bases. CDR1 is SNHLY and CDR2 is FYNNEI in the germline V gene. The CDR3 covers 15 residues. Trimming took off 6 bases at V and 0 bases at J, with 14 bases between the two ends. The CDR3 DNA reads TGTGCCAGCAGCCATGGGGCAGCAGCTAACTATGGCTACACCTTC. Translating it yields CASSHGAAANYGYTF.

This clone was seen a handful of times. V gene TRBV7-3 combines with J gene TRBJ2-1, with 8 bases matching TRBD2. The germline CDR1 and CDR2 sequences are SGHTA and FQGTGA. The CDR3 sequence is 15 residues long. V was pared by 1 base and J by 5 bases, with 4 bases of the junction left unmatched. CDR3 residues: CASSLRTSGNNEQFF. The CDR3 nucleotides read TGTGCCAGCAGCTTAAGAACTAGCGGTAACAATGAGCAGTTCTTC.

This clone has just one count. This chain links TRBV12-3 or TRBV12-4 with TRBJ2-1; a possible D gene is TRBD2 (6 bases). This CDR3 contains 13 residues. Trimming removed 2 bases at V and 7 bases at J, with 9 bases between. CDR3 residues: CASSLRGSNEQFF. The CDR3 DNA reads as TGTGCCAGCAGTTTACGGGGGTCAAATGAGCAGTTCTTC.

J is TRBJ2-5 and V is TRBV5-1; weak D call: TRBD2 (6 bases). Per germline, CDR1 SGHRS and CDR2 YFSETQ. The CDR3 extends over 14 amino acids. V was clipped by 0 bases and J by 5 bases, with 11 bases between them. The CDR3 nucleotides read TGCGCCAGCAGCTTGGGGCGGGGCGAGGAGACCCAGTACTTC. It translates to CASSLGRGEETQYF.

The chain recombines TRBV3-1 (or the pseudogene TRBV3-2) with TRBJ2-5; D is ambiguous. Trimming took off 1 base at V and 5 bases at J, with 17 bases between the two ends. Germline lookup yields CDR1 LGHDT and CDR2 YNNKEL (reference sequence). This CDR3 comprises 16 residues. The CDR3 DNA follows: TGTGCCAGCAGCCAAGCAACCTCTAGTTGGTCGGAGACCCAGTACTTC. Translated: CASSQATSSWSETQYF.

This chain connects TRBV6-5 to TRBJ2-1, with 9 bases aligning to TRBD2. Germline assignment: CDR1 MNHEY and CDR2 SVGAGI. The CDR3 loop spans 13 amino acids. Germline trimming cut 8 bases from V and 8 bases from J; bases unmatched to any gene: 7. This CDR3 is CASLGGRGHEQFF. In nucleotides, the CDR3 is TGTGCCAGCCTGGGCGGGAGGGGCCATGAGCAGTTCTTC.

The CDR3 region has the DNA TGTGCCAGCAGGGACCGGACAGGGGTGAACTATGGCTACACCTTC. It encodes CASRDRTGVNYGYTF. This chain uses TRBV2 with TRBJ1-2, with TRBD1 identical over 9 bases. The CDR3 is made up of 15 amino acids. Looked up from germline, CDR1 is SNHLY and CDR2 is FYNNEI. With 6 bases clipped from V and 2 bases from J, the junction kept 7 bases outside the gene matches.

The gene calls are TRBV30 and TRBJ2-7; possibly TRBD1 for D (5 bases). The V gene's germline CDR1 is GTSNPN and CDR2 SVGIG (reference sequence). The CDR3 length is 13 residues. V lost 0 bases and J lost 4, with 10 bases in between. CDR3 in amino acids: CAWSVFRGYEQYF. In nucleotides, the CDR3 is TGTGCCTGGAGTGTGTTTAGGGGTTACGAGCAGTACTTC.

The chain recombines TRBV28 with TRBJ1-4; 7 positions agree with TRBD1. Germline V gene lookup returns CDR1 MDHEN and CDR2 SYDVKM. J lost 10 bases, V lost 1 base, and 0 bases had no gene match. This CDR3 is built from 12 residues. The CDR3 DNA sequence: TGTGCCAGCAGTTTATCAGGGGGAAAACTGTTTTTT. Encoded protein: CASSLSGGKLFF.

CDR3 protein: CASSLAAVQNYGYTF. Here the CDR3 DNA reads TGCGCCAGCAGCTTGGCCGCGGTCCAGAACTATGGCTACACCTTC. The chain couples TRBV5-1 to TRBJ1-2; D is unclear. The CDR3 extends over 15 amino acids. In germline, CDR1 is SGHRS, CDR2 YFSETQ. V was clipped by 0 bases and J by 2 bases, with 11 bases between them.

Only a few counts were recorded for this clone. The CDR3 DNA is TGTGCCAGCAGTCCTAGCGGGAGGAATGAGCAGTTCTTC. Its translation: CASSPSGRNEQFF. This chain uses TRBV28 with TRBJ2-1, with 11 bases that match TRBD2. Unmatched junction bases numbered 1, after V lost 5 bases and J lost 7 bases. The CDR3 extends over 13 amino acids. In germline, CDR1 is MDHEN, CDR2 SYDVKM.

This chain links TRBV30 with TRBJ1-6; no reliable D call. This CDR3 is 15 amino acids long. Trimming took 3 bases from V and 7 from J, leaving 16 bases between them. CDR1 and CDR2 (germline): GTSNPN, SVGIG (reference sequence). This CDR3 is CAWSAGSASNSPLHF. The CDR3 DNA sequence: TGTGCCTGGAGCGCCGGTTCAGCGTCGAATTCACCCCTCCACTTT.

The V gene is TRBV7-9, the J gene TRBJ2-5, with D possibly TRBD1 on 6 matching bases. V gave up 5 bases and J gave up 0 bases, with 13 bases separating them. The V gene's germline CDR1 is SEHNR and CDR2 FQNEAQ (reference sequence). The CDR3 runs 15 residues. CDR3 in amino acids: CASSHRDKHQETQYF. DNA of the CDR3: TGTGCCAGCAGCCATCGGGACAAGCACCAAGAGACCCAGTACTTC.

The chain combines TRBV5-6 with TRBJ1-1; D may be TRBD1 (5 bases). Looked up from germline, CDR1 is SGHDT and CDR2 is YYEEEE. The CDR3 has 15 amino acids. Trimming removed 4 bases from V and 4 bases from J, with 17 bases in between. This chain's CDR3 is CASSHQLRGLTEAFF. The CDR3 DNA reads TGTGCCAGCAGCCACCAGTTGAGGGGACTCACTGAAGCTTTCTTT.

The rearrangement joins TRBV18 to TRBJ1-1, with D uncertain. There are 12 residues in the CDR3. CDR1 is KGHSH, CDR2 LQKENI, per germline. Trimming shortened V by 4 bases and J by 4 bases, and 7 bases separated the two germline ends. The DNA for the CDR3 is TGTGCCAGCTCACTTGCGCTCACTGAAGCTTTCTTT. It specifies CASSLALTEAFF.

This chain links TRBV20-1 with TRBJ2-7; D is unclear. Germline values: CDR1 DFQATT, CDR2 SNEGSKA (reference sequence). The CDR3 consists of 11 residues. Trimming took off 3 bases at V and 6 bases at J, with 9 bases between the two ends. The CDR3 loop reads CSASEVTEQYF. CDR3 nucleotide sequence: TGCAGTGCTAGCGAGGTCACCGAGCAGTACTTC.

In its sample, this clone was seen a few times. The rearrangement uses TRBV25-1 and TRBJ2-7, with D possibly TRBD2 on 7 matching bases. The CDR3 contains 14 residues. Trimming cost V 6 bases and J 0 bases, with 12 bases left between them. Germline CDR1 reads MGHDK; CDR2 reads SYGVNS. DNA for the CDR3: TGTGCCAGCAGGGGGGAGGGGGGCTCCTACGAGCAGTACTTC. Translated, it gives CASRGEGGSYEQYF.

The V gene is TRBV7-9, the J gene TRBJ1-6; D is unresolved. The CDR3 runs to 15 residues. Trimming removed 10 bases from V and 1 base from J, with 14 bases in between. Germline values: CDR1 SEHNR, CDR2 FQNEAQ (reference sequence). The DNA for the CDR3 is TGTGCCACCCGGGGTGGTTGGTCCTATAATTCACCCCTCCACTTT. Its translation: CATRGGWSYNSPLHF.

The rearrangement uses TRBV7-3 and TRBJ2-1, with TRBD2 matching 12 bases. There are 19 residues in the CDR3. The J segment lost 0 bases and the V segment lost 1 base, leaving 7 bases of the junction unmatched. Germline assignment: CDR1 SGHTA and CDR2 FQGTGA. The CDR3 here is CASSLIGTSGYISYNEQFF. CDR3 nucleotides: TGTGCCAGCAGCTTAATTGGGACTAGCGGGTATATCTCCTACAATGAGCAGTTCTTC.

The CDR3 reads CASTNYNEKLFF. CDR3 nucleotides: TGTGCCAGTACGAACTATAATGAAAAACTGTTTTTT. V usage is TRBV19 and J usage is TRBJ1-4; D call uncertain. This CDR3 is built from 12 residues. V was clipped by 7 bases and J by 4 bases, with 7 bases between them. Looked up from germline, CDR1 is LNHDA and CDR2 is SQIVND (reference sequence).

The CDR3 loop is CASRVDRARAEAFF. The CDR3 bases are TGCGCCAGCAGGGTGGACAGGGCGAGGGCTGAAGCTTTCTTT. This chain links TRBV10-2 with TRBJ1-1; 8 nucleotides agree with TRBD1. The V gene's germline CDR1 is WSHSY and CDR2 SAAADI. CDR3 length: 14 residues. With 6 bases clipped from V and 6 bases from J, the junction kept 9 bases outside the gene matches.

The chain is built from TRBV5-4 and TRBJ1-3; D may be TRBD1 (6 bases). With 3 bases removed from V and 0 bases from J, the gap between germline ends came to 16 bases. Germline CDR1 and CDR2: SGHNT and YYREEE (reference sequence). This CDR3 has 17 residues. The CDR3, as DNA: TGTGCCAGCAGCTCCCCTCGACAGGACCCCTCTGGAAACACCATATATTTT. This encodes CASSSPRQDPSGNTIYF.